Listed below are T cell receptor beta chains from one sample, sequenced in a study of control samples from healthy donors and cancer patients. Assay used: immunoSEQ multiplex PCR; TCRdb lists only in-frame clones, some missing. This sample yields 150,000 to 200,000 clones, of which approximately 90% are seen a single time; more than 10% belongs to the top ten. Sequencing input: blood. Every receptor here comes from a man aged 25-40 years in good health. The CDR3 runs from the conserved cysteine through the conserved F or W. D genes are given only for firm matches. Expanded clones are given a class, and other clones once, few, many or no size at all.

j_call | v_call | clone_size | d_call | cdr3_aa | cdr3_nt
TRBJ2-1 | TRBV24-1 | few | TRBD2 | CATSSRLANLNEQFF | TGTGCCACCAGCTCTAGACTAGCGAACCTAAATGAGCAGTTCTTC
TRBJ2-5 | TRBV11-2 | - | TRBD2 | CASSLTGTSHQETQYF | TGTGCCAGCAGCTTAACCGGGACTAGTCACCAAGAGACCCAGTACTTC
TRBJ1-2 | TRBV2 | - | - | CASSERGIYGYTF | TGTGCCAGCAGTGAAAGAGGGATCTATGGCTACACCTTC
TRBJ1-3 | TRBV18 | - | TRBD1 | CASSPRDRAGNTIYF | TGTGCCAGCTCTCCCCGGGACAGGGCTGGAAACACCATATATTTT
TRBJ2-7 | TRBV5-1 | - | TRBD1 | CASSEGQGDSYEQYF | TGCGCCAGCAGCGAAGGACAGGGGGACTCCTACGAGCAGTACTTC
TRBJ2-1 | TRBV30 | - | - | CAWSNYNEQFF | TGTGCCTGGAGTAATTACAATGAGCAGTTCTTC
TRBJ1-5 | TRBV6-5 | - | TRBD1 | CASSYGDRTYNQPQHF | TGTGCCAGCAGTTATGGGGACAGGACCTACAATCAGCCCCAGCATTTT
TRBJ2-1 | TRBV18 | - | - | CASSPTETRNEQFF | TGTGCCAGCTCCCCTACTGAGACTCGGAATGAGCAGTTCTTC
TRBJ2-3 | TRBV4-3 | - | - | CASSQDQQNTQYF | TGCGCCAGCAGCCAAGATCAACAGAATACGCAGTATTTT
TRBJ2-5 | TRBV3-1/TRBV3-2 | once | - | CASSQEAAPFGVETQYF | TGTGCCAGCAGCCAAGAGGCGGCGCCCTTCGGGGTGGAGACCCAGTACTTC
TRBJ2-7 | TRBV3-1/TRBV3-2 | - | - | CASSQEHSPYGQYF | TGTGCCAGCAGCCAAGAACACAGCCCCTACGGGCAGTACTTC
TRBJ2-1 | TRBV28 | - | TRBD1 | CASSRVGQGEEKFF | TGTGCCAGCAGCCGTGTGGGACAGGGGGAGGAAAAGTTCTTC
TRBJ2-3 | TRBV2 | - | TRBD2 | CATPGLAGWDTQYF | TGTGCCACTCCGGGACTAGCGGGGTGGGATACGCAGTATTTT
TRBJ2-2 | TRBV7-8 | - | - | CASSLTQGRVTGELFF | TGTGCCAGCAGCTTAACGCAGGGAAGAGTCACCGGGGAGCTGTTTTTT
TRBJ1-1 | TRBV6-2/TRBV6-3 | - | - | CASSDTKAFF | TGTGCCAGCAGTGACACCAAAGCTTTCTTT
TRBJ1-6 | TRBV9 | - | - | CASSEQAFNSPLHF | TGTGCCAGCAGCGAACAGGCTTTTAATTCACCCCTCCACTTT
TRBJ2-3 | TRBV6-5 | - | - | CASRQSQASTDTQYF | TGTGCCAGCAGGCAATCCCAAGCTAGCACAGATACGCAGTATTTT
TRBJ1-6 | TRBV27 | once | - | CASRTWANSPLHF | TGTGCCAGCAGGACTTGGGCAAATTCACCCCTCCACTTT
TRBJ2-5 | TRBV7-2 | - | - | CASRGTSETQYF | TGTGCCAGCAGAGGGACGAGCGAGACCCAGTACTTC
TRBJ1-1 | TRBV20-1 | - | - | CSARRDEAFF | TGCAGTGCTAGGAGAGATGAAGCTTTCTTT
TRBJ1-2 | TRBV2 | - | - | CASRQGYGYTF | TGTGCCAGCAGACAGGGTTACGGCTACACCTTC
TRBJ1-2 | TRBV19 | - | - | CASNLRGGHGYTF | TGTGCCAGTAACCTCAGGGGTGGACATGGCTACACCTTC
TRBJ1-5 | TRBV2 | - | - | CASSGGDSITAQPQHF | TGTGCCAGCAGTGGGGGTGACAGCATAACTGCCCAGCCCCAGCATTTT
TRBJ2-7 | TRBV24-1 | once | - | CATSSESSYEQYF | TGTGCCACCAGTTCTGAGAGCTCCTACGAGCAGTACTTC
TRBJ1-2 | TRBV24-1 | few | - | CATSDRQVPGYTF | TGTGCCACCAGTGACCGACAGGTCCCTGGCTACACCTTC
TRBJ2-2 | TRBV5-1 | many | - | CASSLVSGVTGELFF | TGCGCCAGCAGCTTGGTAAGCGGAGTCACCGGGGAGCTGTTTTTT
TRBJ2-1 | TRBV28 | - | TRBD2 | CASSRAGEGPDEQFF | TGTGCCAGCAGTCGGGCGGGAGAGGGTCCTGATGAGCAGTTCTTC
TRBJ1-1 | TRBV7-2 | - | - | CASTVNPPTEAFF | TGTGCCAGCACCGTCAACCCCCCCACTGAAGCTTTCTTT
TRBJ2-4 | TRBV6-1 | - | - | CASSEVATLGIQYF | TGTGCCAGCAGTGAAGTCGCCACTCTCGGCATTCAGTACTTC
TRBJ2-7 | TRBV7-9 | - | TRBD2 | CASSTGTSGRTYEQYF | TGTGCCAGCAGCACAGGGACTAGCGGGAGAACCTACGAGCAGTACTTC
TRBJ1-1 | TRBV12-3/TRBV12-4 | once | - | CASSLSGTEAFF | TGTGCCAGCAGTTTATCGGGGACTGAAGCTTTCTTT
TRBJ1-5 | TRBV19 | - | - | CASTGPKRGYSNQPQHF | TGTGCCAGTACCGGCCCGAAGAGGGGTTATAGCAATCAGCCCCAGCATTTT
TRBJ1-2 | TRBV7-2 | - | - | CASSLTSGSRVSGDYTF | TGTGCCAGCAGCTTAACGTCAGGGAGTCGAGTTTCCGGGGACTACACCTTC
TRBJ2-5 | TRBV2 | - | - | CASGQETQYF | TGTGCCAGCGGCCAAGAGACCCAGTACTTC
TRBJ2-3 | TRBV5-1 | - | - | CASSFSTDTQYF | TGCGCCAGCAGCTTTTCCACAGATACGCAGTATTTT
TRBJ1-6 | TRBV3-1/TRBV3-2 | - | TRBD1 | CASSQPAGGSPLHF | TGTGCCAGCAGCCAACCCGCAGGGGGATCACCCCTCCACTTT
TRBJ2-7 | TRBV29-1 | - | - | CSVSKKSYEQYF | TGCAGCGTGTCCAAGAAGTCGTACGAGCAGTACTTC
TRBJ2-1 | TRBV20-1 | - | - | CSASGEAHEQFF | TGCAGTGCTAGTGGGGAAGCCCATGAGCAGTTCTTC
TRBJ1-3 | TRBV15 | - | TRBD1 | CATSRETGGIAGNTIYF | TGTGCCACCAGCAGGGAAACAGGGGGAATCGCTGGAAACACCATATATTTT
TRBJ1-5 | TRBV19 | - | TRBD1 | CASTTRDRGLTSNQPQHF | TGTGCCAGTACCACCCGCGACAGGGGGCTAACGAGCAATCAGCCCCAGCATTTT
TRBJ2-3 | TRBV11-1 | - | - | CASSSGLIKGATQYF | TGTGCCAGCAGCTCCGGACTAATTAAGGGCGCGACGCAGTATTTT
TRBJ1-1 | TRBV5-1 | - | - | CASSLFQGFSNTEAFF | TGCGCCAGCAGCTTGTTTCAGGGATTTTCTAACACTGAAGCTTTCTTT
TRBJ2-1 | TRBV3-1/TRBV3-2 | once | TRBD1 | CASSQEGGSNEQFF | TGTGCCAGCAGCCAAGAAGGGGGCTCCAATGAGCAGTTCTTC
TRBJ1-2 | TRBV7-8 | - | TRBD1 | CASSSTGGGYTF | TGTGCCAGCAGCTCAACAGGGGGTGGCTACACCTTC
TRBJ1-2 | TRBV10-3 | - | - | CAITRASLNYGYTF | TGTGCCATCACGAGGGCATCACTCAACTATGGCTACACCTTC
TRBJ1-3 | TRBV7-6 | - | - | CASSSPGLFSGNTIYF | TGTGCCAGCAGCTCTCCCGGCCTGTTCTCTGGAAACACCATATATTTT